Presented here are 12 T cell receptor beta chains from one specimen sequenced in a study of blood T cell repertoires in COVID-19. TCRdb's copy holds only in-frame clones and misses some; the assay was immunoSEQ multiplex PCR. This repertoire shows about 62,000 clones, roughly 85% found once; its top ten account for under 1.5%. Sequences were obtained from peripheral blood. The receptors here all came from an elderly woman with acute or convalescent COVID-19.

The chain uses TRBV11-2 and TRBJ1-1, with TRBD1 matching over 7 bases. Germline V gene lookup returns CDR1 SGHAT and CDR2 FQNNGV. V was clipped by 3 bases and J by 4 bases; unmatched bases: 8. This CDR3 region has 15 residues. CDR3 bases: TGTGCCAGCAGCTTCGGAGGGGGCCCTTTCACTGAAGCTTTCTTT. This encodes CASSFGGGPFTEAFF.

J is TRBJ1-1 and V is TRBV29-1; D perhaps matches TRBD1 (6 bases). The V gene lost 3 bases and the J gene lost 4 bases, with 24 bases spanning the gap. There are 17 residues in the CDR3. CDR1 and CDR2 from the germline V gene are SQVTM and ANQGSEA. In DNA form, the CDR3 reads TGCAGCGTTGACGATCCGGGGGGACAATCCCTCCCCACTGAAGCTTTCTTT. This encodes CSVDDPGGQSLPTEAFF.

CDR3 protein: CAWSVFGTSGTDTQYF. CDR3 nucleotides: TGTGCCTGGAGTGTATTTGGGACTAGCGGGACGGATACGCAGTATTTT. The chain carries TRBV30 and TRBJ2-3; 13 bases fit TRBD2. The CDR3 runs to 16 residues. J gave up 6 bases and V 0 bases, and 6 bases lay outside the gene matches. Germline lookup yields CDR1 GTSNPN and CDR2 SVGIG (reference sequence).

CDR3 residues: CAWTRGTGGDYGYTF. Written as DNA, the CDR3 is TGTGCCTGGACCAGAGGGACAGGGGGGGACTATGGCTACACCTTC. The chain uses TRBV30 and TRBJ1-2, with 11 nucleotides matching TRBD1. The germline CDR1 and CDR2 sequences are GTSNPN and SVGIG (reference sequence). Germline trimming cut 4 bases from V and 3 bases from J; bases unmatched to any gene: 7. The CDR3 length is 15 residues. The entire variable domain, with the rest obtained from reference TRBV30 and TRBJ1-2, is as follows: SQTIHQWPATLVQPVGSPLSLECTVEGTSNPNLYWYRQAAGRGLQLLFYSVGIGQISSEVPQNLSASRPQDRQFILSSKKLLLSDSGFYLCAWTRGTGGDYGYTFGSGTRLTVV.

The V call is TRBV12-3 or TRBV12-4, the J call TRBJ1-1; no clear D gene. The CDR3 is made up of 12 amino acids. Deletions cut 4 bases from V and 1 base from J, with 4 bases between. CDR3 residues: CASSSRNTEAFF. CDR3 in DNA: TGTGCCAGCAGTTCCAGGAACACTGAAGCTTTCTTT.

V is TRBV30 and J is TRBJ1-5; a weak D match, TRBD1 (5 bases). The germline V gene encodes CDR1 GTSNPN and CDR2 SVGIG (reference sequence). The CDR3 has 13 amino acids. V lost 0 bases and J lost 6, with 9 bases in between. CDR3: CAWSVRGGQPQHF. In nucleotides, the CDR3 is TGTGCCTGGAGTGTCCGGGGGGGTCAGCCCCAGCATTTT.

This chain links TRBV11-2 with TRBJ2-2, with 9 bases identical to TRBD2. This CDR3 contains 16 residues. J gave up 2 bases and V 7 bases, and 8 bases lay outside the gene matches. Germline CDR1 reads SGHAT; CDR2 reads FQNNGV. CDR3 DNA sequence: TGTGCCAGCACGAGGATTAGCGGGGGCAACACCGGGGAGCTGTTTTTT. Encoded protein: CASTRISGGNTGELFF.

The J gene is TRBJ2-2, the V gene TRBV7-9; 11 bases line up with TRBD1. Germline V gene data show CDR1 as SEHNR and CDR2 as FQNEAQ (reference sequence). This CDR3 comprises 16 residues. The J segment lost 6 bases and the V segment lost 2 bases, leaving 5 bases of the junction unmatched. In DNA form, the CDR3 reads TGTGCCAGCAGCTTAATTCCGGGACAGGGGGCCGGGGAGCTGTTTTTT. This sequence encodes CASSLIPGQGAGELFF.

Here the CDR3 DNA reads TGTGCCAGCAGTTTATGGGCAGGAAACACCATATATTTT. Protein product: CASSLWAGNTIYF. V usage is TRBV27 and J usage is TRBJ1-3; D gene uncertain. The CDR3 length is 13 residues. Trimming removed 1 base at V and 4 bases at J, with 5 bases between. Germline CDR1 and CDR2: MNHEY and SMNVEV (reference sequence).

CDR3 nucleotide sequence: TGTGCCAGCAGCTCGGGGGGCGGGAGATGGTCCTACAATGAGCAGTTCTTC. This translates into CASSSGGGRWSYNEQFF. The V call is TRBV5-8, the J call TRBJ2-1, with a weak D call TRBD2 (7 bases). V gave up 3 bases and J gave up 1 base, with 17 bases separating them. Germline-derived CDR1 and CDR2 are SGHTS and YDEGEE. The CDR3 covers 17 residues.

This clone was counted a few times. This rearrangement joins TRBV7-3 to TRBJ2-2; possibly TRBD1 for D (5 bases). V gave up 9 bases and J gave up 0 bases, with 11 bases separating them. The CDR3 has 14 amino acids. From germline, CDR1 is SGHTA and CDR2 FQGTGA. The CDR3 DNA follows: TGTGCCAGTAGGGGCGGACCGAACACCGGGGAGCTGTTTTTT. Amino acid sequence: CASRGGPNTGELFF.

This clone was seen just once. The chain joins TRBV5-1 to TRBJ2-3, with D possibly TRBD1 on 5 matching bases. The germline V gene encodes CDR1 SGHRS and CDR2 YFSETQ. The CDR3 contains 14 residues. V shed 4 bases and J shed 4 bases, with 13 bases lying between them. The CDR3 DNA sequence: TGCGCCAGCAGCGAAGGGCAGGGCCCAGATACGCAGTATTTT. It encodes CASSEGQGPDTQYF.